This is a list of T cell receptor beta chains from one sample in a study of blood T cells in healthy people across ages. TCRdb fed the 5' RACE reads into MiXCR, producing one record per CDR3 protein. This table has about 500,000 distinct CDR3 sequences, 24% appearing once. The same sample was also used in a study of T cells of mothers and their children.

Input material: blood. These receptors came from a boy between 10 and 17 years old in good health. Each CDR3 is given with its conserved first and last residue. Each record gives: CDR3 length, V gene, D gene, J gene, clone size, CDR3 protein, CDR3 DNA. A D gene is named only where the DNA matches it firmly. Clone size is shown for a subset of rows, as once, few, many or a class of expanded clone.

18,TRBV6-5,TRBD2,TRBJ2-7,-,CASSYNFPAGGSSYEQYF,TGTGCCAGCAGTTACAACTTCCCTGCGGGAGGGAGCTCCTACGAGCAGTACTTC
18,TRBV4-1,TRBD2,TRBJ2-2,few,CASSQDPGTSGYTGELFF,TGCGCCAGCAGCCAAGATCCTGGGACTAGTGGGTACACCGGGGAGCTGTTTTTT
15,TRBV2,-,TRBJ1-5,-,CASSGGSPLFQPQHF,TGTGCCAGCAGCGGCGGATCCCCATTGTTCCAGCCCCAGCATTTT
14,TRBV29-1,-,TRBJ2-3,once,CSVESEAETDTQYF,TGCAGCGTTGAAAGCGAGGCGGAAACAGATACGCAGTATTTT
14,TRBV12-3/TRBV12-4,TRBD2,TRBJ2-5,-,CASALAGLQETQYF,TGTGCCAGCGCGCTAGCGGGGCTCCAAGAGACCCAGTACTTC
12,TRBV3-1,-,TRBJ1-1,-,CASSQDVTEAFF,TGTGCCAGCAGCCAAGATGTGACTGAAGCTTTCTTT
11,TRBV9,-,TRBJ1-2,-,CASSGLKGYTF,TGTGCCAGCAGTGGCCTCAAAGGCTACACCTTC
12,TRBV28,-,TRBJ2-2,-,CASNVNTGELFF,TGTGCCAGCAATGTAAACACCGGGGAGCTGTTTTTT
16,TRBV20-1,-,TRBJ1-2,-,CSARDALQTGVYGYTF,TGCAGTGCTAGAGATGCTCTTCAGACAGGCGTCTATGGCTACACCTTC
15,TRBV15,-,TRBJ2-5,-,CATSRDGATRETQYF,TGTGCCACCAGCAGAGATGGAGCGACGCGGGAGACCCAGTACTTC
12,TRBV2,TRBD2,TRBJ2-7,-,CASGLAGAEQYF,TGTGCCAGCGGACTAGCGGGGGCCGAGCAGTACTTC
14,TRBV7-9,-,TRBJ2-5,few,CASSLLDRQETQYF,TGTGCCAGCAGCCTCCTCGACAGACAAGAGACCCAGTACTTC
14,TRBV7-2,-,TRBJ2-5,-,CASRKEGGGETQYF,TGTGCCAGCAGAAAAGAGGGGGGCGGAGAGACCCAGTACTTC
17,TRBV7-2,TRBD2,TRBJ2-1,-,CASSLVPYGRVLGEQFF,TGTGCCAGCAGCTTAGTCCCCTACGGGAGGGTCCTCGGGGAGCAGTTCTTC
14,TRBV6-2/TRBV6-3,TRBD2,TRBJ2-1,-,CASTLEGLAREQFF,TGTGCCAGCACCTTGGAGGGACTAGCACGTGAGCAGTTCTTC